Below, one T cell receptor (beta chain) is given with its context. Its cognate antigen is unknown. CDR1 and CDR2 from the germline V gene are SGHDT and YYEEEE. The CDR3 is made up of 13 amino acids. With V trimmed by 6 bases and J by 5 bases, 6 bases remained unmatched. The PCR employed 60 Vbeta primers together with 13 Jbeta primers. Sequenced by immunoSEQ multiplex PCR; TCRdb stores in-frame clones only, minus some. The table records 200,000 to 300,000 clones, around four fifths of them present only once. The sample is drawn from a study of cytomegalovirus exposure and HLA in healthy donors. In the study overall: Samples from HLA-typed donors yielded approximately 80 million unique TCRs in an early data release. Study-wide results and limits: Highest at DRB1 and lowest at HLA-C, TCR association rates differed among HLA loci in a later analysis.

The clonotype comes from a boy aged 5-17 years in good health and CMV-seronegative. The rearrangement links TRBV5-6 to TRBJ2-7; 9 bases map to TRBD2. Sequenced: PBMCs. The CDR3 bases are TGTGCCAGCACCCAGCGGGGGGCCGACGAGCAGTACTTC. It specifies CASTQRGADEQYF.